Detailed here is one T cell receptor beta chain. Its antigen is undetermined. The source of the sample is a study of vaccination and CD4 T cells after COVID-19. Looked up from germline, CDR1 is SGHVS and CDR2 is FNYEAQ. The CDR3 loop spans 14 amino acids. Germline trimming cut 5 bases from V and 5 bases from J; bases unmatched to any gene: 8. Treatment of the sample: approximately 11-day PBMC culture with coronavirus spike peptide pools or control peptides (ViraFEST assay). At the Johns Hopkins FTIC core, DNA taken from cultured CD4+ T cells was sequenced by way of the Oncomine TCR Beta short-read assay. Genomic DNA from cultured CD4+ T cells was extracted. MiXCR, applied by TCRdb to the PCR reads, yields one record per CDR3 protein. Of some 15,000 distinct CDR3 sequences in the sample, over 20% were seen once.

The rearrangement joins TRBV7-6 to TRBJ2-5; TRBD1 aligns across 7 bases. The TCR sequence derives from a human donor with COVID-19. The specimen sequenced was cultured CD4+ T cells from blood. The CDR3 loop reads CASSPNRQGETQYF. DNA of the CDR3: TGTGCCAGCAGCCCTAATCGACAGGGCGAGACCCAGTACTTC.